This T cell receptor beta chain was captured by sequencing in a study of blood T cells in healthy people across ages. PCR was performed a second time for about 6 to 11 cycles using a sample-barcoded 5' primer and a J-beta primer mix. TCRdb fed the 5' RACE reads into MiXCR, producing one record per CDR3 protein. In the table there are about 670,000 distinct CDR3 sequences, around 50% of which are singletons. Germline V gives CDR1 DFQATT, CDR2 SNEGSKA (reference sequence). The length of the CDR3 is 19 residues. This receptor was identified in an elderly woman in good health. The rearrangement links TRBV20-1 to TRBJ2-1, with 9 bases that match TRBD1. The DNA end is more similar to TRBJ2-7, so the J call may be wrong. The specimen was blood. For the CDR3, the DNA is TGCAGTGCTAGAGACTTAGGGACAGGGCCCGGGAAGGCCTACAATGAGCAGTACTTC. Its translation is CSARDLGTGPGKAYNEQYF.